This T cell receptor (beta chain) derives from a study of OX40 agonist ivuxolimab in advanced cancers. Study observations and caveats: Compared with CD4+, CD8+ T cells on average had more expanded clones.

After removal of 3 bases from V and 4 bases from J, the junction contained 13 bases not matched to a gene. Germline CDR1 reads SGHVS; CDR2 reads FNYEAQ. The CDR3 loop spans 18 amino acids. With regard to this clone: The antigen is not known.

Anyone with autoimmune disease history or systemic immunosuppression was excluded. The protocol was immunoSEQ multiplex PCR, while the TCRdb copy is restricted to in-frame clones and leaves out a portion. The table has approximately 84,000 clones, 90% to 95% seen once. The sequence derives from an adult with an advanced solid tumor such as melanoma, head and neck, liver or kidney cancer. This chain links TRBV7-6 with TRBJ2-1, with 9 bases matching TRBD1. The sequences come from CD4+ or CD8+ T cells sorted from blood, collected in a trial of the OX40 agonist ivuxolimab. Written as DNA, the CDR3 is TGTGCCAGCAGCTTTGGGACAGGGAACCCTTCACCTTACAATGAGCAGTTCTTC. This translates into CASSFGTGNPSPYNEQFF.